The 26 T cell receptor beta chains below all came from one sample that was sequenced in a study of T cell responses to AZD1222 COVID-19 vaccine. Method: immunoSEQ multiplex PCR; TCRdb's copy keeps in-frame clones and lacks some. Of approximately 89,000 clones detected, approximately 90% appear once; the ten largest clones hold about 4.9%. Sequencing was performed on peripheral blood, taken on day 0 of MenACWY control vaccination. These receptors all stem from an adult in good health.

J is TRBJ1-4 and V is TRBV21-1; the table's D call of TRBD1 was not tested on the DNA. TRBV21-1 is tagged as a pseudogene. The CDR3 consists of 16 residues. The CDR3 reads CAIPWTGRESSEKLFF. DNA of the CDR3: TGTGCCATTCCCTGGACAGGGAGGGAGTCGAGTGAAAAACTGTTTTTT.

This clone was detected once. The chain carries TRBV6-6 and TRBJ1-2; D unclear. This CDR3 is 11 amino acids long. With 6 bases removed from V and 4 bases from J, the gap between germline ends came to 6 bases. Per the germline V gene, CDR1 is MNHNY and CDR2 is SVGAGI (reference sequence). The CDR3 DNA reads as TGTGCCAGCAGGGACCCCTATGGCTACACCTTC. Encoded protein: CASRDPYGYTF.

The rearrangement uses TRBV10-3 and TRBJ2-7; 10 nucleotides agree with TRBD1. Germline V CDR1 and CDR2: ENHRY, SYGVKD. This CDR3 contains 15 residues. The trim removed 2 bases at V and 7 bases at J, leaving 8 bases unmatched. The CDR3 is CAISEGTGAPQEQYF. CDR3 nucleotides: TGTGCCATCAGTGAGGGGACAGGGGCCCCGCAGGAGCAGTACTTC.

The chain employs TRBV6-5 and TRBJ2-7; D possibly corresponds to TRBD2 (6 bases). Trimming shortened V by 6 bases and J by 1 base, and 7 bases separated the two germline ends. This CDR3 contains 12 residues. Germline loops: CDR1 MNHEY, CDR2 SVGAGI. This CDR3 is CASSRGSYEQYF. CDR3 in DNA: TGTGCCAGCAGCCGGGGGTCCTACGAGCAGTACTTC.

This CDR3 reads CAISAGTGNQPQHF. The CDR3 nucleotides are TGTGCCATCAGTGCCGGGACCGGCAATCAGCCCCAGCATTTT. The rearrangement uses TRBV10-3 and TRBJ1-5; weak D call: TRBD1 (5 bases). Germline V gene sequence: CDR1 ENHRY, CDR2 SYGVKD. Deletions cut 4 bases from V and 2 bases from J, with 9 bases between. This CDR3 is 14 amino acids long.

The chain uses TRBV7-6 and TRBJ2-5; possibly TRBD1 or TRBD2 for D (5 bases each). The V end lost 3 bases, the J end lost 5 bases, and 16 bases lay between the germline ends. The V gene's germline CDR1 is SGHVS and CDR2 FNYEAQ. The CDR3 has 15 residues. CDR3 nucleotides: TGTGCCAGCAGCTTTGAGGGGTCAGGCCGGGAGACCCAGTACTTC. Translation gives CASSFEGSGRETQYF.

The CDR3 nucleotides read TGCGCCAGCAGCTTGGAGGGTGGGGCAGCTTCCACAGATACGCAGTATTTT. It encodes CASSLEGGAASTDTQYF. The chain uses TRBV5-1 and TRBJ2-3, with D possibly TRBD1 on 5 matching bases. The CDR3 totals 17 residues. Looked up from germline, CDR1 is SGHRS and CDR2 is YFSETQ. Trimming took off 0 bases at V and 2 bases at J, with 16 bases between the two ends.

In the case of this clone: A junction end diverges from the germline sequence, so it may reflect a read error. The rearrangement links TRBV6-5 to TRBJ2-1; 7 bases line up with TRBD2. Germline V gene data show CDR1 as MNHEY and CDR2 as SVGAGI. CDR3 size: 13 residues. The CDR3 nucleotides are TGTGCCAGCTGTTACGCGGGAGTAGAGGAGCAGTTCTTC. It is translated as CASCYAGVEEQFF.

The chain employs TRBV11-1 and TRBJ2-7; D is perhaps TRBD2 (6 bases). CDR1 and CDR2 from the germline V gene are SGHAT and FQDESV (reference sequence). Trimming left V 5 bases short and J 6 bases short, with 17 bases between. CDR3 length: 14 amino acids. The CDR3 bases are TGTGCCAGCAGCCCCCTGGTGGAGGGCGGCGAGCAGTACTTC. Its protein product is CASSPLVEGGEQYF.

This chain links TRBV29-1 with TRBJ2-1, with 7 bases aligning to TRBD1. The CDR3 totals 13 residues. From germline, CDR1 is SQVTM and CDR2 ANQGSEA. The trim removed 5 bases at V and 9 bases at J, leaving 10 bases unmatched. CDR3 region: CSVKTGALTEQFF. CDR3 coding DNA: TGCAGCGTTAAAACAGGGGCCCTTACTGAGCAGTTCTTC.

The CDR3 is CAWSSTGGQETQYF. DNA of the CDR3: TGTGCCTGGAGTAGTACGGGAGGGCAAGAGACCCAGTACTTC. The rearrangement uses TRBV30 and TRBJ2-5; TRBD2 matches 8 bases. The length of the CDR3 is 14 residues. Germline V gene data show CDR1 as GTSNPN and CDR2 as SVGIG (reference sequence). V was pared by 2 bases and J by 2 bases, with 4 bases of the junction left unmatched.

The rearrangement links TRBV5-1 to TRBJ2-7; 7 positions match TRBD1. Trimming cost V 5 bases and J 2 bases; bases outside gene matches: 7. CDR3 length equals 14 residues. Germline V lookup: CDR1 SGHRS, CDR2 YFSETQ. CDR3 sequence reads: CASSTGVIAYEQYF. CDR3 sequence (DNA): TGCGCCAGCAGTACAGGGGTAATAGCCTACGAGCAGTACTTC.

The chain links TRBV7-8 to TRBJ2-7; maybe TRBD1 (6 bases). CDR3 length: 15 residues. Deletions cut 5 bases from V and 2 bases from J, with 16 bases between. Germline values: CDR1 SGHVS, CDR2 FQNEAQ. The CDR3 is CASSALQGPTYEQYF. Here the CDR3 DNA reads TGTGCCAGCAGCGCATTACAGGGACCCACCTACGAGCAGTACTTC.

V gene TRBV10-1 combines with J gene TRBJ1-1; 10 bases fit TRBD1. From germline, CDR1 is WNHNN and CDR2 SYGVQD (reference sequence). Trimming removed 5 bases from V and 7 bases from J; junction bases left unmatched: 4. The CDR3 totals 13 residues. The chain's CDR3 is CASSWTGGGEAFF. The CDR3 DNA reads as TGCGCCAGCAGTTGGACAGGGGGAGGTGAAGCTTTCTTT.

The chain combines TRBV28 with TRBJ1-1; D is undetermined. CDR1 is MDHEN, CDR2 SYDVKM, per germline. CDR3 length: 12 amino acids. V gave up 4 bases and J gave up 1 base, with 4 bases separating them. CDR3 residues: CASSWENTEAFF. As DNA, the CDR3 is TGTGCCAGCAGTTGGGAGAACACTGAAGCTTTCTTT.

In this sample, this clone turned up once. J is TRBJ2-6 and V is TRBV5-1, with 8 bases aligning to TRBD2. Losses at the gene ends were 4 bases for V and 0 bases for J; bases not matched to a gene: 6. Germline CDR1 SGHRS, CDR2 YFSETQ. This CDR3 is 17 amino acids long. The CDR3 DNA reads TGCGCCAGCAGCCGGGAGGGACGGAGCTCTGGGGCCAACGTCCTGACTTTC. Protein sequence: CASSREGRSSGANVLTF.

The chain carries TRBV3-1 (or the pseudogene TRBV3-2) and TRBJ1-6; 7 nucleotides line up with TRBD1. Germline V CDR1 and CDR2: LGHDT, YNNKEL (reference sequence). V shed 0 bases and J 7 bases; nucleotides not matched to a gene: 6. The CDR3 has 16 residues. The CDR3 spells CASSQDLTGVNSPLHF. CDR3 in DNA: TGTGCCAGCAGCCAAGATCTCACAGGGGTGAATTCACCCCTCCACTTT.

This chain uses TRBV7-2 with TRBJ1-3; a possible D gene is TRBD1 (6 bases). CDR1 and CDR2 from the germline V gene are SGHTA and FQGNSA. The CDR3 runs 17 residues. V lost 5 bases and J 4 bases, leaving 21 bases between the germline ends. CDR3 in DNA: TGTGCCAGCAGCCCAAGACCCTTGGGGCAGGGGGGAAACACCATATATTTT. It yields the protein CASSPRPLGQGGNTIYF. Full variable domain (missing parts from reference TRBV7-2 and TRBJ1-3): GAGVSQSPSNKVTEKGKDVELRCDPISGHTALYWYRQSLGQGLEFLIYFQGNSAPDKSGLPSDRFSAERTGGSVSTLTIQRTQQEDSAVYLCASSPRPLGQGGNTIYFGEGSWLTVV.

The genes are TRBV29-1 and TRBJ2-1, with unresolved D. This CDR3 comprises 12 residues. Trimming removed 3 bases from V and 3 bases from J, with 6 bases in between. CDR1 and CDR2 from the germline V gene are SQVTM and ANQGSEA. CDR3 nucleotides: TGCAGCGTTGAGATTCACTACAATGAGCAGTTCTTC. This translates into CSVEIHYNEQFF.

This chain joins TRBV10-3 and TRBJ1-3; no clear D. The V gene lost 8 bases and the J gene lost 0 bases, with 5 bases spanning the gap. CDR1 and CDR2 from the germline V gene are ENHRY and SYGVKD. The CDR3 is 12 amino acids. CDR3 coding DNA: TGTGCCATCCTATCCTCTGGAAACACCATATATTTT. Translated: CAILSSGNTIYF.

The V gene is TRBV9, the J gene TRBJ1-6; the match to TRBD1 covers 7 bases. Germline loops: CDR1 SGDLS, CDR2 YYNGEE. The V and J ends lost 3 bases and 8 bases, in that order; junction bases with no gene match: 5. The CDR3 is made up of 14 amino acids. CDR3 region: CASSGQGGDSPLHF. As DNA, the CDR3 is TGTGCCAGCAGCGGACAGGGAGGAGATTCACCCCTCCACTTT.

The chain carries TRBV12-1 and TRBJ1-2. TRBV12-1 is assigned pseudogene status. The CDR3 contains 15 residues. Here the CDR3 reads CASSYIGRGDYGYTF. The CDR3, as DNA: TGTGCCAGCAGCTACATTGGGAGGGGAGACTATGGCTACACCTTC.

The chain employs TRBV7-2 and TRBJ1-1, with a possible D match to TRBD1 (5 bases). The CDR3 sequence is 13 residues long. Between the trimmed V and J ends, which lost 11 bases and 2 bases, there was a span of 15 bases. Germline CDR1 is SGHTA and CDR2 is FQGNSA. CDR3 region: CAAARGPNTEAFF. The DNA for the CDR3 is TGTGCCGCGGCAAGGGGCCCAAACACTGAAGCTTTCTTT.

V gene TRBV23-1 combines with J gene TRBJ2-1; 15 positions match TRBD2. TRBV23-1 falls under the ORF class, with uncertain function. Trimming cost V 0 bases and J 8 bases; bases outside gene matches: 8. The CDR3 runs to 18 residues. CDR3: CASSQSTLRTSGRDEQFF. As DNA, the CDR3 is TGCGCCAGCAGTCAATCAACTTTGCGGACTAGCGGGAGGGATGAGCAGTTCTTC.

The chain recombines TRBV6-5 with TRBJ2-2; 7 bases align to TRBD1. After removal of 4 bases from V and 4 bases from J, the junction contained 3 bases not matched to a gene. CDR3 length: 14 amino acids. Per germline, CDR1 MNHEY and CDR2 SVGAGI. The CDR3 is CASSSTGSTGELFF. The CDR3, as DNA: TGTGCCAGCAGTTCGACAGGGTCCACCGGGGAGCTGTTTTTT.

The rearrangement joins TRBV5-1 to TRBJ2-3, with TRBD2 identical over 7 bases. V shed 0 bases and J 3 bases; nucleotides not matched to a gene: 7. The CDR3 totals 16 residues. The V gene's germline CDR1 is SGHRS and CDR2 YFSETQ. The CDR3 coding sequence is TGCGCCAGCAGCTTGGCCACAGGACTAGTTACAGATACGCAGTATTTT. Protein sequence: CASSLATGLVTDTQYF.